This paragraph reports one TCR beta chain. The method, 5' RACE with UMI labels, was used to prepare the TRB cDNA libraries. One entry per CDR3 protein, without DNA, is what TCRdb gives after re-calling the 5' RACE reads. This repertoire includes some 41,000 distinct CDR3 sequences. This sample is part of a study of CXCR3-negative and CXCR3-positive naive CD8 T cells. Whole-study context: Cumulative TRB read yield was some 140 million, averaging about 1.5 +/- 0.3 million per library.

The CDR3 is made up of 13 amino acids. Germline CDR1 DFQATT, CDR2 SNEGSKA (reference sequence). V is TRBV20-1 and J is TRBJ2-1. The sequence came from a human donor in good health. Some clones in this sample may be carry-over from other donors' samples. The material sequenced was naive CXCR3- CD8+ T cells from blood. The sample's subset: CD45RO-CCR7+CD27+CD95- naive CD8+ T cells lacking CXCR3 (TNR3-). This chain's CDR3 is CSASGYSYNEQFF.